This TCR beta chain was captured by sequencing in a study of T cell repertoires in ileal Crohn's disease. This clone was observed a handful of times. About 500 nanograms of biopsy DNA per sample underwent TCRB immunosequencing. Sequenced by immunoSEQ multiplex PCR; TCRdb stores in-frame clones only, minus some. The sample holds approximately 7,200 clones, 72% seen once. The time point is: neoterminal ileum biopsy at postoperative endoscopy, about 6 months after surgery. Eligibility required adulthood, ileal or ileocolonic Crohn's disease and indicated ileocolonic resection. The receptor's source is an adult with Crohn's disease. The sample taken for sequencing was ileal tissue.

The CDR3 nucleotides are TGTGCCAGCAGCTTGGGACTAGCGGGAGGTGAGCAGTACTTC. Protein: CASSLGLAGGEQYF. The chain has TRBV5-4 and TRBJ2-7, with TRBD2 matching over 13 bases. With 0 bases clipped from V and 7 bases from J, the junction kept 1 base outside the gene matches. Germline CDR1 is SGHNT and CDR2 is YYREEE (reference sequence). CDR3 length: 14 amino acids.